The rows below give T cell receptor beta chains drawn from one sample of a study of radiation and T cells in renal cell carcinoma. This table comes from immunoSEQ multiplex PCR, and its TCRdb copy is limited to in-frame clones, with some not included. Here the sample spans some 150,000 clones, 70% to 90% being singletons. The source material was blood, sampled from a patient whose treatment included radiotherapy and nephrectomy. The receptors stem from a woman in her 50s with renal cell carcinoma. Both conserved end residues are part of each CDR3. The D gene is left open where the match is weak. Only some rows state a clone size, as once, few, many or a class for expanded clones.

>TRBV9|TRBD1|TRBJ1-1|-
CASSSEGAGGTEAFF
TGTGCCAGCAGCTCTGAGGGGGCGGGAGGCACTGAAGCTTTCTTT
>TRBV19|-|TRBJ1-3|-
CASFGLRFSGNTIYF
TGTGCCAGTTTCGGTCTCAGGTTCTCTGGAAACACCATATATTTT
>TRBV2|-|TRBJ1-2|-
CASSETRQAYYGYTF
TGTGCCAGCAGTGAAACGAGGCAGGCCTACTATGGCTACACCTTC
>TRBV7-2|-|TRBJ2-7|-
CASSLVGLAEYEQYF
TGTGCCAGCAGCTTAGTAGGCCTAGCAGAATACGAGCAGTACTTC
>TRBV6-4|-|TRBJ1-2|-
CASSDTGGGYTF
TGTGCCAGCAGTGACACGGGAGGAGGCTACACCTTC
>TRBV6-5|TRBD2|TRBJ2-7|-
CASSYSGLADFYEQYF
TGTGCCAGCAGTTACTCCGGACTAGCGGACTTCTACGAGCAGTACTTC
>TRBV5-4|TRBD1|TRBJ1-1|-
CASSLGRGQDTEAFF
TGTGCCAGCAGCTTGGGCAGGGGGCAGGACACTGAAGCTTTCTTT
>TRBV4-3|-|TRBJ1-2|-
CASSQEADVDYGYTF
TGCGCCAGCAGCCAAGAAGCTGACGTAGACTATGGCTACACCTTC
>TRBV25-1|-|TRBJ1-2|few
CASSARGTEGNYGYTF
TGTGCCAGCAGTGCCCGCGGGACGGAGGGCAACTATGGCTACACCTTC
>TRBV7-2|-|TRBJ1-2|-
CASSPDGLNYGYTF
TGTGCCAGCAGCCCTGATGGGTTAAACTATGGCTACACCTTC
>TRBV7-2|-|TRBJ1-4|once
CASSWWGEKLFF
TGTGCCAGCAGCTGGTGGGGGGAAAAACTGTTTTTT
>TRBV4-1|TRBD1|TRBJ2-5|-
CASSQDGTGGIETRYF
TGCGCCAGCAGCCAAGATGGAACAGGGGGAATAGAGACCCGGTACTTC
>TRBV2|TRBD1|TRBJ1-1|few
CASSGTGLNTEAFF
TGTGCCAGCAGCGGGACAGGGCTGAACACTGAAGCTTTCTTT
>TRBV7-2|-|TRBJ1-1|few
CASSVRTRGEAFF
TGTGCCAGCAGCGTAAGGACCAGGGGTGAAGCTTTCTTT
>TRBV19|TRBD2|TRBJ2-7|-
CASSPTSGPWAEQYF
TGTGCCAGTTCACCAACTAGCGGGCCCTGGGCAGAGCAGTACTTC
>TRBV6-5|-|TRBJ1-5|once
CASSQNQPQHF
TGTGCCAGCAGTCAAAATCAGCCCCAGCATTTT
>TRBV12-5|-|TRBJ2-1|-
CASSRGSSYNEQFF
TGTGCTAGTAGTCGGGGGAGCTCCTACAATGAGCAGTTCTTC
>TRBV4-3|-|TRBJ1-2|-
CASSQELGRERVGYGYTF
TGCGCCAGCAGCCAAGAATTAGGCAGGGAAAGGGTTGGCTATGGCTACACCTTC
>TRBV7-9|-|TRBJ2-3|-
CASSFQGADTQYF
TGTGCCAGCAGCTTTCAGGGCGCAGATACGCAGTATTTT
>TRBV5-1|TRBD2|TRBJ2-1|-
CASSSRLAGGGNEQFF
TGCGCCAGCAGCTCCAGACTAGCGGGAGGCGGTAATGAGCAGTTCTTC
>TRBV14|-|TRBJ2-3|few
CASSQGRHTDTQYF
TGTGCCAGCAGCCAAGGGAGGCACACAGATACGCAGTATTTT
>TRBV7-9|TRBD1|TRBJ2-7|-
CASSRTGSLYEQYF
TGTGCCAGCAGCCGGACAGGGTCCCTCTACGAGCAGTACTTC
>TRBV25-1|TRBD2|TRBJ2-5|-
CASSGASGGQETQYF
TGTGCCAGCAGTGGGGCTAGCGGAGGCCAAGAGACCCAGTACTTC
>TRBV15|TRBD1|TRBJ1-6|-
CATSRATGANSPLHF
TGTGCCACCAGCAGAGCGACAGGGGCGAATTCACCCCTCCACTTT
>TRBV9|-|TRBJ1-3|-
CASSVGGLSSGNTIYF
TGTGCCAGCAGCGTAGGGGGACTGTCCTCTGGAAACACCATATATTTT
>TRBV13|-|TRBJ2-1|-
CASSFNSGRYKGEQFF
TGTGCCAGCAGCTTTAACTCGGGACGGTACAAGGGTGAGCAGTTCTTC
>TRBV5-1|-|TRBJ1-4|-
CASAPGHGNEKLFF
TGCGCCAGCGCGCCGGGACACGGTAATGAAAAACTGTTTTTT
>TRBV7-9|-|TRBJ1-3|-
CASSPDVINTIYF
TGTGCCAGCAGCCCCGACGTCATAAACACCATATATTTT
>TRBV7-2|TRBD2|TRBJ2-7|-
CASSLSGAGTLLEQYF
TGTGCCAGCAGCTTATCGGGAGCGGGGACCCTTCTCGAGCAGTACTTC
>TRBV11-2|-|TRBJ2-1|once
CASSLDSLEQFF
TGTGCCAGCAGCTTAGACAGCCTTGAGCAGTTCTTC
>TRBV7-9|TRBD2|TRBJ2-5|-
CASSRSGGTPETQYF
TGTGCCAGCAGCCGTAGCGGGGGGACCCCAGAGACCCAGTACTTC
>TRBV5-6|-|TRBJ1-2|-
CASSPIKISGFGYTF
TGTGCCAGCAGCCCGATTAAAATCTCTGGCTTTGGCTACACCTTC
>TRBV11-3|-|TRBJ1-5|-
CASSIGTDNQPQHF
TGTGCCAGCAGCATCGGGACGGACAATCAGCCCCAGCATTTT
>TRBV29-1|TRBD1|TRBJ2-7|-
CSARDRNYEQYF
TGCAGCGCCCGGGACAGAAACTACGAGCAGTACTTC
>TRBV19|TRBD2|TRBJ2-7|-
CASSMGGVSYEQYF
TGTGCCAGTAGCATGGGGGGGGTCTCCTACGAGCAGTACTTC
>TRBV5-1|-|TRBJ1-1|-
CASSPTDMNTEAFF
TGCGCCAGCAGCCCCACGGATATGAACACTGAAGCTTTCTTT
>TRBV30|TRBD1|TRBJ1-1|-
CAWTTGTRNTEAFF
TGTGCCTGGACGACAGGGACGAGGAACACTGAAGCTTTCTTT
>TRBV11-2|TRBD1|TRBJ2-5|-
CASSLVGQSQETQYF
TGTGCCAGCAGCTTAGTGGGACAGTCTCAAGAGACCCAGTACTTC
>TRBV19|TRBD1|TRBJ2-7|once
CASSVGQGTSYEQYF
TGTGCCAGTAGTGTAGGACAGGGGACCTCCTACGAGCAGTACTTC
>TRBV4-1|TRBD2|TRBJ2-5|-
CASSQEGLAGKETQYF
TGCGCCAGCAGCCAAGAGGGACTAGCGGGGAAAGAGACCCAGTACTTC
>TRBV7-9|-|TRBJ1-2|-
CASSPDGEYGYTF
TGTGCCAGCAGCCCGGACGGAGAATATGGCTACACCTTC
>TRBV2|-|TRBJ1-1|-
CASRVTGPMNTEAFF
TGTGCCAGCAGGGTGACAGGACCCATGAACACTGAAGCTTTCTTT
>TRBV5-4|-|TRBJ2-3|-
CATGSGGASTDTQYF
TGTGCCACTGGGTCTGGCGGGGCTAGCACAGATACGCAGTATTTT
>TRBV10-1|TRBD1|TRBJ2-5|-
CASSENRGSETQYF
TGCGCCAGCAGTGAAAACAGGGGGTCGGAGACCCAGTACTTC
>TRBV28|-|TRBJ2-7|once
CASSWGRDEQYF
TGTGCCAGCAGTTGGGGTCGGGACGAGCAGTACTTC
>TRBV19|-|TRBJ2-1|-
CASSIPGGPSDNEQFF
TGTGCCAGTAGTATTCCTGGCGGGCCCTCGGACAATGAGCAGTTCTTC
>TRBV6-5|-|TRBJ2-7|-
CASARTRSVDEQYF
TGTGCCAGCGCAAGAACTCGAAGCGTGGACGAGCAGTACTTC
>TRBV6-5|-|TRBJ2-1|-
CASSYQGRSYNEQFF
TGTGCCAGCAGTTACCAGGGGAGGTCCTACAATGAGCAGTTCTTC